Listed below are T cell receptor beta chains from one sample, sequenced in a study of TIL therapy for anti-PD-1-resistant metastatic lung cancer. The protocol was immunoSEQ multiplex PCR, while the TCRdb copy is restricted to in-frame clones and leaves out a portion. The data contain 95,000 or so clones, about 71% of them seen just once; the ten biggest clones take up approximately 11%. The sequences come from tumor tissue, collected at baseline. The receptors here all came from a person between 25 and 79 years old with non-small cell lung cancer. CDR3s include the opening cysteine and the closing phenylalanine or tryptophan. Each record gives: clone size, V gene, J gene, D gene, CDR3 DNA, CDR3 protein. A D gene is named only where the DNA matches it firmly. The size field is filled for only some rows; it gives once, few, many or a size class.

clone size: -
V gene: TRBV19
J gene: TRBJ2-1
D gene: TRBD2
CDR3 DNA: TGTGCCAGTAGTATCAGGGAGGGGAATGAGCAGTTCTTC
CDR3 protein: CASSIREGNEQFF

clone size: few
V gene: TRBV30
J gene: TRBJ2-7
D gene: -
CDR3 DNA: TGTGCCTGGAGTGTAAGCCTTTCCTACGAGCAGTACTTC
CDR3 protein: CAWSVSLSYEQYF

clone size: -
V gene: TRBV5-1
J gene: TRBJ1-2
D gene: -
CDR3 DNA: TGCGCCCCCGTGGGGGGGAGCCCTAACTATGGCTACACCTTC
CDR3 protein: CAPVGGSPNYGYTF

clone size: -
V gene: TRBV10-3
J gene: TRBJ1-2
D gene: TRBD1
CDR3 DNA: TGTGCCATCAGGGGGACAGGGGGCGGCTACACCTTC
CDR3 protein: CAIRGTGGGYTF

clone size: -
V gene: TRBV5-1
J gene: TRBJ1-3
D gene: -
CDR3 DNA: TGCGCCAGCAGCGACACCGCCTCTGGAAACACCATATATTTT
CDR3 protein: CASSDTASGNTIYF

clone size: -
V gene: TRBV28
J gene: TRBJ2-4
D gene: -
CDR3 DNA: TGTGCCAGCAGTTCTGGGGGAACCAAAAACATTCAGTACTTC
CDR3 protein: CASSSGGTKNIQYF

clone size: -
V gene: TRBV7-9
J gene: TRBJ2-7
D gene: -
CDR3 DNA: TGTGCCAGCAGCTTAACTAGCTCCTACGAGCAGTACTTC
CDR3 protein: CASSLTSSYEQYF

clone size: few
V gene: TRBV9
J gene: TRBJ1-1
D gene: -
CDR3 DNA: TGTGCCAGCAGCAACCTCATCACGAACACTGAAGCTTTCTTT
CDR3 protein: CASSNLITNTEAFF

clone size: -
V gene: TRBV7-2
J gene: TRBJ2-7
D gene: -
CDR3 DNA: TGTGCCAGCAGCCCTTCCCGGCCGAGCTCCTACGAGCAGTACTTC
CDR3 protein: CASSPSRPSSYEQYF

clone size: once
V gene: TRBV5-4
J gene: TRBJ2-7
D gene: TRBD1
CDR3 DNA: TGTGCCAGCAGTTATGGACAGGCCTACGAGCAGTACTTC
CDR3 protein: CASSYGQAYEQYF

clone size: -
V gene: TRBV27
J gene: TRBJ2-1
D gene: TRBD2
CDR3 DNA: TGTGCCAGCAGTTTTAGACTAGCGGCCTCCTACAATGAGCAGTTCTTC
CDR3 protein: CASSFRLAASYNEQFF

clone size: -
V gene: TRBV19
J gene: TRBJ2-2
D gene: -
CDR3 DNA: TGTGCGACAGGAAGGATGGGGGGAGGAAACACCGGGGAGCTGTTTTTT
CDR3 protein: CATGRMGGGNTGELFF

clone size: -
V gene: TRBV7-3
J gene: TRBJ1-2
D gene: TRBD1
CDR3 DNA: TGTGCCAGCAGCAGAAATGACAGGGATGGCTACACCTTC
CDR3 protein: CASSRNDRDGYTF

clone size: -
V gene: TRBV9
J gene: TRBJ2-7
D gene: TRBD1
CDR3 DNA: TGTGCCAGCAGCCCGGGACAGTCGAGCTCCTACGAGCAGTACTTC
CDR3 protein: CASSPGQSSSYEQYF

clone size: -
V gene: TRBV25-1
J gene: TRBJ2-7
D gene: -
CDR3 DNA: TGTGCCAGCAGTGAATCGGGGAAAACCCAATCCTACGAGCAGTACTTC
CDR3 protein: CASSESGKTQSYEQYF

clone size: -
V gene: TRBV11-2
J gene: TRBJ2-6
D gene: -
CDR3 DNA: TGTGCCAGCAGCTTATATCTGGGCTCTGGGGCCAACGTCCTGACTTTC
CDR3 protein: CASSLYLGSGANVLTF

clone size: -
V gene: TRBV7-9
J gene: TRBJ1-6
D gene: -
CDR3 DNA: TGTGCCAGCAGCCTCCAGGGATATAATTCACCCCTCCACTTT
CDR3 protein: CASSLQGYNSPLHF

clone size: -
V gene: TRBV27
J gene: TRBJ2-1
D gene: TRBD2
CDR3 DNA: TGTGCCAGCAGTGCCGGGACTAGCTTTTACAATGAGCAGTTCTTC
CDR3 protein: CASSAGTSFYNEQFF

clone size: -
V gene: TRBV3-1/TRBV3-2
J gene: TRBJ2-1
D gene: -
CDR3 DNA: TGTGCCAGCAGCTCCACGGACCGCGGGGAGCAGTTCTTC
CDR3 protein: CASSSTDRGEQFF

clone size: few
V gene: TRBV4-2
J gene: TRBJ2-1
D gene: TRBD2
CDR3 DNA: TGTGCCAGCAGCCAAGAAAGCGGGGGGGCCTCCAATGAGCAGTTCTTC
CDR3 protein: CASSQESGGASNEQFF

clone size: -
V gene: TRBV6-6
J gene: TRBJ2-3
D gene: -
CDR3 DNA: TGTGCCAGCTCTGACTCGACAGATACGCAGTATTTT
CDR3 protein: CASSDSTDTQYF

clone size: -
V gene: TRBV5-6
J gene: TRBJ1-4
D gene: -
CDR3 DNA: TGTGCCAGCAGCTTGTTAGGGGCAACTAATGAAAAACTGTTTTTT
CDR3 protein: CASSLLGATNEKLFF

clone size: -
V gene: TRBV29-1
J gene: TRBJ2-5
D gene: -
CDR3 DNA: TGCAGCGTTTACGCCAGGGTTTTGGAGACCCAGTACTTC
CDR3 protein: CSVYARVLETQYF

clone size: -
V gene: TRBV6-5
J gene: TRBJ2-7
D gene: -
CDR3 DNA: TGTGCCAGCAGTAACAGGCGGTTATCCTACGAGCAGTACTTC
CDR3 protein: CASSNRRLSYEQYF

clone size: -
V gene: TRBV19
J gene: TRBJ1-2
D gene: -
CDR3 DNA: TGTGCCAGTAGTATAGGCTCCGGGGCCGTCTATGGCTACACCTTC
CDR3 protein: CASSIGSGAVYGYTF

clone size: -
V gene: TRBV19
J gene: TRBJ2-3
D gene: TRBD2
CDR3 DNA: TGTGCCAGCAGGACTAGCGGGCCAGATACGCAGTATTTT
CDR3 protein: CASRTSGPDTQYF

clone size: -
V gene: TRBV6-1
J gene: TRBJ2-7
D gene: -
CDR3 DNA: TGTGCCAGCAGTGAAGCTGGCTCCCCTCGGTACGAGCAGTACTTC
CDR3 protein: CASSEAGSPRYEQYF

clone size: -
V gene: TRBV6-1
J gene: TRBJ2-7
D gene: TRBD1
CDR3 DNA: TGTGCCAGCAGTGAGGGTGGGACAGTGAGCTCCTACGAGCAGTACTTC
CDR3 protein: CASSEGGTVSSYEQYF

clone size: -
V gene: TRBV28
J gene: TRBJ1-6
D gene: TRBD1
CDR3 DNA: TGTGCCAGCAGTCAGGGACAGGGTAATTCACCCCTCCACTTT
CDR3 protein: CASSQGQGNSPLHF

clone size: -
V gene: TRBV5-1
J gene: TRBJ1-4
D gene: -
CDR3 DNA: TGCGCCAGCAGCTTGGGCGGCCTCGGTGAAAAACTGTTTTTT
CDR3 protein: CASSLGGLGEKLFF

clone size: -
V gene: TRBV30
J gene: TRBJ2-7
D gene: -
CDR3 DNA: TGTGCCTGGGATAATGGAGGCTCCTACGAGCAGTACTTC
CDR3 protein: CAWDNGGSYEQYF

clone size: -
V gene: TRBV11-2
J gene: TRBJ1-2
D gene: -
CDR3 DNA: TGTGCCAGCAGCCTAGGACGGAATAACTATGGCTACACCTTC
CDR3 protein: CASSLGRNNYGYTF

clone size: -
V gene: TRBV7-2
J gene: TRBJ1-1
D gene: TRBD1
CDR3 DNA: TGTGCCAGCACCCTACAGGGGGCTGTAACTGAAGCTTTCTTT
CDR3 protein: CASTLQGAVTEAFF

clone size: -
V gene: TRBV7-9
J gene: TRBJ1-1
D gene: -
CDR3 DNA: TGTGCCAGCAGCTTCGGAGGACCTGAAGCTTTCTTT
CDR3 protein: CASSFGGPEAFF

clone size: -
V gene: TRBV5-4
J gene: TRBJ1-2
D gene: -
CDR3 DNA: TGTGCCAGCAGCCCGCAAGGTAATCGCTACACCTTC
CDR3 protein: CASSPQGNRYTF

clone size: -
V gene: TRBV7-8
J gene: TRBJ2-7
D gene: TRBD1
CDR3 DNA: TGTGCCAGCAGCCCGCGTCGGGACAGAGGGATTTACGAGCAGTACTTC
CDR3 protein: CASSPRRDRGIYEQYF

clone size: -
V gene: TRBV21-1
J gene: TRBJ1-5
D gene: -
CDR3 DNA: TGTGCCAGCATCCCCGCTTGTGTTAGCAATCAGCCCCAGCATTTT
CDR3 protein: CASIPACVSNQPQHF

clone size: -
V gene: TRBV28
J gene: TRBJ1-1
D gene: -
CDR3 DNA: TGTGCCAGCACCCTGTACGGGACCCACAAAGCTTTCTTT
CDR3 protein: CASTLYGTHKAFF

clone size: -
V gene: TRBV24-1
J gene: TRBJ2-1
D gene: -
CDR3 DNA: TGTGCCACCAGTGATTTGAAGGGCTTCTCCTACAATGAGCAGTTCTTC
CDR3 protein: CATSDLKGFSYNEQFF

clone size: many
V gene: TRBV18
J gene: TRBJ2-3
D gene: TRBD2
CDR3 DNA: TGTGCCAGCTCAGCGACTAGCGGGGACACAGATACGCAGTATTTT
CDR3 protein: CASSATSGDTDTQYF

clone size: -
V gene: TRBV25-1
J gene: TRBJ1-1
D gene: -
CDR3 DNA: TGTGCCAGCAGTGAAGTAAAGGGATCCAACACTGAAGCTTTCTTT
CDR3 protein: CASSEVKGSNTEAFF

clone size: -
V gene: TRBV28
J gene: TRBJ2-2
D gene: TRBD2
CDR3 DNA: TGTGCCAGCAGTTCCAGCGGGAGGGCCTCCGGGGAGCTGTTTTTT
CDR3 protein: CASSSSGRASGELFF

clone size: -
V gene: TRBV3-1/TRBV3-2
J gene: TRBJ2-7
D gene: -
CDR3 DNA: TGTGCCAGCAGCCTTTGGACAGCCTCCTACGAGCAGTACTTC
CDR3 protein: CASSLWTASYEQYF

clone size: few
V gene: TRBV23-1
J gene: TRBJ1-3
D gene: TRBD1
CDR3 DNA: TGCGCCAGCAGGCCTCACAGGGGCCTTTCGGAAAACACCATATATTTT
CDR3 protein: CASRPHRGLSENTIYF

clone size: -
V gene: TRBV19
J gene: TRBJ2-2
D gene: -
CDR3 DNA: TGTGCCAGTAGTATACCGGGGGGCTACACCGGGGAGCTGTTTTTT
CDR3 protein: CASSIPGGYTGELFF

clone size: -
V gene: TRBV28
J gene: TRBJ2-5
D gene: TRBD2
CDR3 DNA: TGTGCCAGCAGCCCCCCCTTTGGGGGGGGAGAGACCCAGTACTTC
CDR3 protein: CASSPPFGGGETQYF

clone size: few
V gene: TRBV28
J gene: TRBJ2-3
D gene: TRBD2
CDR3 DNA: TGTGCCAGCAGTCAACGTGAACTAGCGGGAGGGAGGGATACGCAGTATTTT
CDR3 protein: CASSQRELAGGRDTQYF

clone size: -
V gene: TRBV7-6
J gene: TRBJ2-7
D gene: -
CDR3 DNA: TGTGCCAGCAGCCCCTTACAGGGAAAGGGGTACGAGCAGTACTTC
CDR3 protein: CASSPLQGKGYEQYF

clone size: few
V gene: TRBV20-1
J gene: TRBJ1-2
D gene: -
CDR3 DNA: TGCAGTGCTAGCGGGGACTATGGCTACACCTTC
CDR3 protein: CSASGDYGYTF

clone size: -
V gene: TRBV5-1
J gene: TRBJ2-1
D gene: -
CDR3 DNA: TGCGCCAGCAGTTCCGTCCGAATGCAGTTCTTC
CDR3 protein: CASSSVRMQFF

clone size: -
V gene: TRBV7-9
J gene: TRBJ2-1
D gene: TRBD2
CDR3 DNA: TGTGCCAGCACCATAGCGGGATACAATGAGCAGTTCTTC
CDR3 protein: CASTIAGYNEQFF

clone size: -
V gene: TRBV11-3
J gene: TRBJ2-2
D gene: -
CDR3 DNA: TGTGCCAGCAGCCGGCGGGGTGGGACCGGGGAGCTGTTTTTT
CDR3 protein: CASSRRGGTGELFF

clone size: -
V gene: TRBV18
J gene: TRBJ2-1
D gene: -
CDR3 DNA: TGTGCCAGCTCACGGGACAATGAGCAGTTCTTC
CDR3 protein: CASSRDNEQFF

clone size: -
V gene: TRBV19
J gene: TRBJ2-5
D gene: -
CDR3 DNA: TGTGCCAGTAGTATGGACAGCCGGATAGGGGAGACCCAGTACTTC
CDR3 protein: CASSMDSRIGETQYF